This TCR beta chain was found in a study of T cell responses to AZD1222 COVID-19 vaccine. Whole-study findings and limits: There were repertoire samples only from the period after the peak T cell response. The study identified only a handful of AZD1222 recipients as seropositive at baseline. Among the donors, most were white British and more were female, and clonal diversity was possibly underestimated. Unmutated regions of variants are reportedly targeted by nearly half of spike-specific TCRs.

This clone has more than one count but fewer than ten. The antigen remains undetermined. Germline values: CDR1 MNHEY, CDR2 SVGAGI. This CDR3 is built from 13 residues. Trimming stripped 11 bases from V and 14 bases from J, with 27 bases between. The table came from immunoSEQ multiplex PCR; TCRdb's copy has only in-frame clones and leaves some out. Among about 120,000 clones listed, 80% to 85% were seen once. This specimen consisted of peripheral blood, obtained on day 0 of AZD1222 vaccination. This sequence originates from an adult in good health. The rearrangement joins TRBV6-5 to TRBJ1-2; tentatively, D is TRBD1 (5 bases). CDR3 in amino acids: CAASSGTLPLATF. The DNA of the CDR3 is TGTGCCGCTTCATCCGGGACTCTCCCGTTAGCAACCTTC.